This T cell receptor (beta chain) emerged from a study of blood T cell repertoires in COVID-19. Seattle patients were enrolled during active infection and followed longitudinally. The assay was immunoSEQ multiplex PCR, and TCRdb's table has in-frame clones only and misses some. In the table there are approximately 210,000 clones, around 84% of which are singletons. CDR3 size: 14 residues. The V end was cut by 1 base, the J end by 7 bases, with 12 bases between. The V gene's germline CDR1 is SGHDT and CDR2 YYEEEE. The sample was peripheral blood. V and J are TRBV5-6 and TRBJ2-1; D possibly corresponds to TRBD1 (6 bases). This clonotype originated in a middle-aged man with COVID-19, enrolled during active disease. The CDR3 loop is CASSLTQGWNEQFF. The CDR3 DNA sequence: TGTGCCAGCAGCTTGACCCAGGGGTGGAATGAGCAGTTCTTC.